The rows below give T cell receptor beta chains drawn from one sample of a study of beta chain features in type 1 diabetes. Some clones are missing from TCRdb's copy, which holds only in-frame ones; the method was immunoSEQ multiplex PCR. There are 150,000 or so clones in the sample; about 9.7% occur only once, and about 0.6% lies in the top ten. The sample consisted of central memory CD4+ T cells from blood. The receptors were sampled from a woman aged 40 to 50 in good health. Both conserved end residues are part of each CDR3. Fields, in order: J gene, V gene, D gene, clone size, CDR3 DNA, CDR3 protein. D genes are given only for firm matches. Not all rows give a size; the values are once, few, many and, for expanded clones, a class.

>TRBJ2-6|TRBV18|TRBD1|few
TGTGCCAGCTCACCACTGGTCAAACAGGGGGTAGCTGGGGCCAACGTCCTGACTTTC
CASSPLVKQGVAGANVLTF
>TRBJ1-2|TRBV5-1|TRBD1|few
TGCGCCAGCAGCTTGGCCCAGACAGGGGTTCACTCTAACTATGGCTACACCTTC
CASSLAQTGVHSNYGYTF
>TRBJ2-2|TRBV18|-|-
TGTGCCAGCTCACCAGCAGGGGCCGCGAACACCGGGGAGCTGTTTTTT
CASSPAGAANTGELFF
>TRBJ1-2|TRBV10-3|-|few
TGTGCCAGCATTTTTTCGCAGGGCGCTGGCTACACCTTC
CASIFSQGAGYTF
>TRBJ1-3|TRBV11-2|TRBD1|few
TGTGCCAGCAGCTCAATAAGGACAGGTCCTGGAAACACCATATATTTT
CASSSIRTGPGNTIYF
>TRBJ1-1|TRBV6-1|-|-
TGTGCCGGAAAAGAATCGGGTAGGAACACTGAAGCTTTCTTT
CAGKESGRNTEAFF
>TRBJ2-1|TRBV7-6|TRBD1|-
TGTGCCAGCAGCTTAATCCGATCGGGGACAGGGGGAGACAATGAGCAGTTCTTC
CASSLIRSGTGGDNEQFF
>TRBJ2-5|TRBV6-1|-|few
TGTGCCAGCAGTGAAGCGGGTCCAAGGGGCGAGACCCAGTACTTC
CASSEAGPRGETQYF
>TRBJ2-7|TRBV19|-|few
TGTGCCAGTGGAGGGGAATTCGGCTACGAGCAGTACTTC
CASGGEFGYEQYF
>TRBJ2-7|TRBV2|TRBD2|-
TGTGCCAGCTACCTGAGCGGGGGGCACGACGAGCAGTACTTC
CASYLSGGHDEQYF
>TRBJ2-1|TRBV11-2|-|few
TGTGCCAGCAGCCCCCGCAGGGGCGATGAGCAGTTCTTC
CASSPRRGDEQFF
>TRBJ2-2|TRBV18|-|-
TGTGCCAGCTCCCTCGGCGGCCCGAACACCGGGGAGCTGTTTTTT
CASSLGGPNTGELFF
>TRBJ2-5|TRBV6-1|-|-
TGTGCCAGCAGTGGACGGGGCCAAGAGACCCAGTACTTC
CASSGRGQETQYF
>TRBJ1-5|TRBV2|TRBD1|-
TGTGCCAGCAGCGGGGACAGGGATCAGCCCCAGCATTTT
CASSGDRDQPQHF
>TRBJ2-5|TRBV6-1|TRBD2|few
TGTGCCAGCAGTGGACTAGCGGGGGGGCAAGAGACCCAGTACTTC
CASSGLAGGQETQYF
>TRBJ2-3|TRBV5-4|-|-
TGTGCCAGCAGCCCGGGCGGGGACACAGATACGCAGTATTTT
CASSPGGDTDTQYF
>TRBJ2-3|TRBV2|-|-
TGTGCCAGCAGTGAATTTGGAGGGTATGGTGATACAGATACGCAGTATTTT
CASSEFGGYGDTDTQYF
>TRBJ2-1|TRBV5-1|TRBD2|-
TGCGCCAGCACCCCAACTAGCGGGGTCCTCAATGAGCAGTTCTTC
CASTPTSGVLNEQFF
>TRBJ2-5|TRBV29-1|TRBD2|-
TGCAGCGTCGGCACTAGCGGGGGCAGGGAGACCCAGTACTTC
CSVGTSGGRETQYF
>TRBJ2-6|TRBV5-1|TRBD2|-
TGCGCCAGCAGAGCGGGGGCTGGGGCCAACGTCCTGACTTTC
CASRAGAGANVLTF
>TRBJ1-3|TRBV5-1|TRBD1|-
TGCGCCAGCAGCCGAGACAGGGGAAGTGGAAACACCATATATTTT
CASSRDRGSGNTIYF
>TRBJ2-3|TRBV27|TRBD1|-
TGTGCCAGCAGTTTATATTTTCTCAGGGGGTATCCGGATACGCAGTATTTT
CASSLYFLRGYPDTQYF
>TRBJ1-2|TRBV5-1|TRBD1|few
TGCGCCAGCAGCCTGGGACAGTTGAAAAACTATGGCTACACCTTC
CASSLGQLKNYGYTF
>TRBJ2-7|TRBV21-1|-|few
TGTGCCAGCAGCAAGGTCCCGATCCGGGACTGCCGCGAGCAGTACTTC
CASSKVPIRDCREQYF
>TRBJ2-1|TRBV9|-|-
TGTGCCAGCAGCGTGAGCGGCTACAATGAGCAGTTCTTC
CASSVSGYNEQFF
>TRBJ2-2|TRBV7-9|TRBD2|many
TGTGCCAGCAGCTTAAGGACTAGCGGGGCCCTCTCCGGGGAGCTGTTTTTT
CASSLRTSGALSGELFF
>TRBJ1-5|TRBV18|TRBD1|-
TGTGCCAGCTCACGGGGGACAGGGGATAGCAATCAGCCCCAGCATTTT
CASSRGTGDSNQPQHF
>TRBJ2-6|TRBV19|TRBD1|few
TGTGCCAGCAATCCCTCGGGACAGCGCTCTGGGGCCAACGTCCTGACTTTC
CASNPSGQRSGANVLTF
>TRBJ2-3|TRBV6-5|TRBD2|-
TGTGCCAGCAGTTATCAAGCGGGGGGGCCCACAGATACGCAGTATTTT
CASSYQAGGPTDTQYF
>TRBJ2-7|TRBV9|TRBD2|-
TGTGCCAGCAGCGTAGCGGGGGGGCAATACGAGCAGTACTTC
CASSVAGGQYEQYF
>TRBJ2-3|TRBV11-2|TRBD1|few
TGTGCCAGCAGCTTAGTATCAGGGGGCTATACAGATACGCAGTATTTT
CASSLVSGGYTDTQYF
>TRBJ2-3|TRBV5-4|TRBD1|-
TGTGCCAGCAGCTCGGGACAGGGGGCTAGCACAGATACGCAGTATTTT
CASSSGQGASTDTQYF
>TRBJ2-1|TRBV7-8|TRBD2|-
TGTGCCAGCAGCCTGGGACAGGGACTAGCGGGGGACAATGAGCAGTTCTTC
CASSLGQGLAGDNEQFF
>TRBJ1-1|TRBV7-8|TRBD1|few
TGTGCCAGCAGCTTGTCGACAGGGCACGCTTTCTTT
CASSLSTGHAFF
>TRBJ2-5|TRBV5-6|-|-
TGTGCCAGCAGCTTAACCGGGCCAAGGGGAGAGACCCAGTACTTC
CASSLTGPRGETQYF
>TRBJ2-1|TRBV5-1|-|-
TGCGCCAGCAGCTTGGGTGGGACACAGCAGTTCTTC
CASSLGGTQQFF
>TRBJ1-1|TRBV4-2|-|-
TGTGCCAGCAGCCAAGAGGGACGGGACTTCCCTGAAGCTTTCTTT
CASSQEGRDFPEAFF
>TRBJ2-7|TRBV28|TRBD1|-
TGTGCCAGCAGTCTCGGGACAGGGGGTCGCCGTTACGAGCAGTACTTC
CASSLGTGGRRYEQYF
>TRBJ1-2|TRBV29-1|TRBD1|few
TGCAGCGTACGACAGGGGGCGCTTTATGGCTACACCTTC
CSVRQGALYGYTF
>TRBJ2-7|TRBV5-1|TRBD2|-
TGCGCCAGCAGCTTGGAGGGAGGGTTCTACGAGCAGTACTTC
CASSLEGGFYEQYF
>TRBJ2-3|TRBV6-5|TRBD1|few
TGTGCCAGCAGGCAACCGGGACAGGGAAGAGGGCAGTATTTT
CASRQPGQGRGQYF
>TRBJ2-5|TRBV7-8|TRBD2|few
TGTGCCAGCAGCTCCAAGGGACTACAAGAGACCCAGTACTTC
CASSSKGLQETQYF
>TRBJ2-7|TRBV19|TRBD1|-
TGTGCCAGTAGTATCAGGCCAGGGGGATCCTACGAGCAGTACTTC
CASSIRPGGSYEQYF
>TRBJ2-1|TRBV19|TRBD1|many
TGTGCCAGTAGTAGGACAGGATCTAATGCGGGTGAGCAGTTCTTC
CASSRTGSNAGEQFF
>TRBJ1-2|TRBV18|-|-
TGTGCCAGCTCGGCCGGACAGAACTATGGCTACACCTTC
CASSAGQNYGYTF
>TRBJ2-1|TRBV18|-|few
TGTGCCAGCTCACCGCCCGGGACACTTGAGCAGTTCTTC
CASSPPGTLEQFF
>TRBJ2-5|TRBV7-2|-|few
TGTGCCAGCAGCTTACTGCAGCAAGAGACCCAGTACTTC
CASSLLQQETQYF
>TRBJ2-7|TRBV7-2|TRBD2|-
TGTGCCAGCAGCTTTAAGGCGGGGGGCTCCTACGAGCAGTACTTC
CASSFKAGGSYEQYF
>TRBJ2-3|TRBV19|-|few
TGTGCCACCCGGGGTCAGCCAGATACGCAGTATTTT
CATRGQPDTQYF
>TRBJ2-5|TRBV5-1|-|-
TGCGCCAGCAGCAACAGGGTCCTAGGAGAGACCCAGTACTTC
CASSNRVLGETQYF